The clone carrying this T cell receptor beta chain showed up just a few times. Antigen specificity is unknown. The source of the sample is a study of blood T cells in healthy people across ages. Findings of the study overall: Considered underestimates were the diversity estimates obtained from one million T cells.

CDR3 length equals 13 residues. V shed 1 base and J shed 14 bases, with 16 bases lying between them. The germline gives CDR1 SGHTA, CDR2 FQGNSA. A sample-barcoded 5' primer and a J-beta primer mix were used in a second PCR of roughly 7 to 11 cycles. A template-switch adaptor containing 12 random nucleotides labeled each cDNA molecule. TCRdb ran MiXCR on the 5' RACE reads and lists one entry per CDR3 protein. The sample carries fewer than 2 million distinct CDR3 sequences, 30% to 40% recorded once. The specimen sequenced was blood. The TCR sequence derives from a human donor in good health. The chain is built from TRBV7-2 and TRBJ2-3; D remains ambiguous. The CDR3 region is CASSLGWLALWYF. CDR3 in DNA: TGTGCCAGCAGCTTAGGTTGGCTGGCTCTATGGTATTTT.